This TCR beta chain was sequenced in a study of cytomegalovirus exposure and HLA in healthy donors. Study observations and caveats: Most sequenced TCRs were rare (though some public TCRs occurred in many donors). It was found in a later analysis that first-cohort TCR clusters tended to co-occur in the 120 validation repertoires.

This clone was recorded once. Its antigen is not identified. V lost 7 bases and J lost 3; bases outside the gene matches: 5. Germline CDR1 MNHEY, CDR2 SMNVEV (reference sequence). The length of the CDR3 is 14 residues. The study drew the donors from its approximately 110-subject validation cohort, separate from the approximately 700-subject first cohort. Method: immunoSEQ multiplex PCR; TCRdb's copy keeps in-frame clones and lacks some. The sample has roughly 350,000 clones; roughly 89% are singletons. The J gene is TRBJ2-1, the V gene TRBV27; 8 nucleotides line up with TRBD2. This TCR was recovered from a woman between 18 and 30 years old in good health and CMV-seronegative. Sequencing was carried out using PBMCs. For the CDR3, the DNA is TGTGCCAGCACCATAGCGGGACACTACAATGAGCAGTTCTTC. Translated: CASTIAGHYNEQFF.